Below, 13 T cell receptor beta chains from the same sample are listed, as sequenced in a study of shared clonotypes between healthy human individuals. TCRdb's table, derived via immunoSEQ multiplex PCR, lists solely in-frame clones and lacks some. Seen here are 2 million to 3 million clones, approximately 93% observed once, and the top ten hold approximately 0.36%. Sequencing was performed on naive CD4+ T cells from PBMCs. Documented subset: CD45RA+ positively selected. These receptors were obtained from a young man in good health. Some clones in this sample may be carry-over from other donors' samples.

To note about this clone: Other nucleotide sequences from this sample produce the same CDR3. The chain links TRBV29-1 to TRBJ2-7; D gene unclear. Trimming removed 6 bases at V and 1 base at J, with 13 bases between. Germline V lookup: CDR1 SQVTM, CDR2 ANQGSEA. The CDR3 extends over 13 amino acids. The CDR3 DNA reads TGCAGCGTCGCTGGACGGTTGTCCTACGAGCAGTACTTC. Its protein product is CSVAGRLSYEQYF.

The chain combines TRBV9 with TRBJ1-3; no clear D gene. This CDR3 is built from 12 residues. CDR1 SGDLS and CDR2 YYNGEE come from the germline V gene. The ends were cut back, 5 bases at V and 4 bases at J, with 7 bases in the middle. The CDR3 protein is CASRGSGNTIYF. The CDR3 DNA sequence: TGTGCCAGCAGGGGGTCAGGAAACACCATATATTTT.

This clone was observed a single time. The chain couples TRBV7-3 to TRBJ2-2; 7 nucleotides align to TRBD1. The CDR3 has 16 amino acids. J lost 5 bases, V lost 5 bases, and 11 bases had no gene match. CDR1 and CDR2 (germline): SGHTA, FQGTGA. The CDR3 spells CASSRYSRTGTGELFF. The CDR3 coding sequence is TGTGCCAGCAGCCGATATTCCCGGACAGGAACCGGGGAGCTGTTTTTT.

This sequence joins TRBV4-1 and TRBJ1-1; possibly TRBD1 for D (5 bases). Germline CDR1 MGHRA, CDR2 YSYEKL. The CDR3 sequence is 19 residues long. V lost 0 bases and J lost 4, with 24 bases in between. The CDR3 spells CASSQDSPLEGRKRTEAFF. As DNA, the CDR3 is TGCGCCAGCAGCCAAGATTCCCCTTTGGAGGGGAGGAAGCGCACTGAAGCTTTCTTT.

The J gene is TRBJ2-7, the V gene TRBV5-1; D might be TRBD2 (7 bases). Looked up from germline, CDR1 is SGHRS and CDR2 is YFSETQ. Deletions cut 2 bases from V and 0 bases from J, with 12 bases between. The CDR3 runs to 15 residues. The CDR3 sequence: CASSLGGAVSYEQYF. The CDR3 region has the DNA TGCGCCAGCAGCTTAGGGGGGGCTGTCTCCTACGAGCAGTACTTC.

V usage is TRBV27 and J usage is TRBJ2-6, with a possible D match to TRBD2 (5 bases). Trimming cost V 5 bases and J 0 bases, with 11 bases left between them. CDR1 is MNHEY, CDR2 SMNVEV, per germline (reference sequence). The CDR3 length is 16 residues. CDR3 bases: TGTGCCAGCAGTCGCACTAGTTCCTCTGGGGCCAACGTCCTGACTTTC. It encodes CASSRTSSSGANVLTF.

The rearrangement uses TRBV5-6 and TRBJ2-5; TRBD2 aligns across 8 bases. V lost 0 bases and J lost 4; bases outside the gene matches: 8. The CDR3 contains 16 residues. Germline V gene data show CDR1 as SGHDT and CDR2 as YYEEEE. The CDR3 bases are TGTGCCAGCAGCTTGGTCCCCAGCGGGAGCGGAGAGACCCAGTACTTC. This sequence encodes CASSLVPSGSGETQYF. Full variable domain (rest looked up from reference TRBV5-6 and TRBJ2-5): DAGVTQSPTHLIKTRGQQVTLRCSPKSGHDTVSWYQQALGQGPQFIFQYYEEEERQRGNFPDRFSGHQFPNYSSELNVNALLLGDSALYLCASSLVPSGSGETQYFGPGTRLLVL.

J is TRBJ2-3 and V is TRBV27; the D gene is possibly TRBD1 (5 bases). CDR3 length: 16 amino acids. V lost 5 bases to trimming and J lost 0 bases, with 15 bases between them. Germline V gene sequence: CDR1 MNHEY, CDR2 SMNVEV (reference sequence). CDR3 protein: CASSPRTSSSTDTQYF. CDR3 in DNA: TGTGCCAGCAGTCCAAGGACAAGCTCTAGCACAGATACGCAGTATTTT.

As to this clone: The sample contains more than one DNA sequence encoding this CDR3. The V and J genes are TRBV6-5 and TRBJ1-5; maybe TRBD1 (6 bases). CDR1 is MNHEY and CDR2 is SVGAGI in the germline V gene. V was clipped by 6 bases and J by 4 bases, with 16 bases between them. The CDR3 extends over 15 amino acids. The CDR3 bases are TGTGCCAGCAGGCGCACAGGGTTCGGGAATCAGCCCCAGCATTTT. This codes for CASRRTGFGNQPQHF.

The chain combines TRBV2 with TRBJ2-7; 15 nucleotides agree with TRBD2. V was pared by 6 bases and J by 0 bases, with 3 bases of the junction left unmatched. The germline V gene encodes CDR1 SNHLY and CDR2 FYNNEI. The CDR3 is made up of 16 amino acids. The CDR3 DNA follows: TGTGCCAGCAGCTCGGGACTAGCGGGAGGCTCCTACGAGCAGTACTTC. Translating gives CASSSGLAGGSYEQYF.

V gene TRBV11-2 combines with J gene TRBJ2-7; TRBD1 is a possible D gene (6 bases). V was trimmed by 3 bases and J by 3 bases, leaving 18 bases between them. This CDR3 comprises 16 residues. Looked up from germline, CDR1 is SGHAT and CDR2 is FQNNGV. CDR3 sequence: CASSFLIIGQNYEQYF. CDR3 bases: TGTGCCAGCAGCTTCTTAATTATAGGACAGAACTACGAGCAGTACTTC.

The CDR3 nucleotides read TGCGCCAGCAGCCCCCCTCCGGGAGGGTACAATGAGCAGTTCTTC. The encoded protein is CASSPPPGGYNEQFF. The chain joins TRBV4-1 to TRBJ2-1, with 8 bases that match TRBD2. This CDR3 is 15 amino acids long. V lost 4 bases and J lost 4; bases outside the gene matches: 6. CDR1 and CDR2 from the germline V gene are MGHRA and YSYEKL.

The CDR3 protein is CASSLVPWLAGGNEQFF. Written as DNA, the CDR3 is TGTGCCAGCAGCTTAGTCCCGTGGCTAGCGGGGGGTAATGAGCAGTTCTTC. This chain joins TRBV11-2 and TRBJ2-1; TRBD2 matches 11 bases. In germline, CDR1 is SGHAT, CDR2 FQNNGV. The CDR3 is 17 amino acids. The V segment lost 1 base and the J segment 7 bases; nucleotides outside the gene matches: 9. Looking up the rest from reference TRBV11-2 and TRBJ2-1 gives the full variable domain: EAGVAQSPRYKIIEKRQSVAFWCNPISGHATLYWYQQILGQGPKLLIQFQNNGVVDDSQLPKDRFSAERLKGVDSTLKIQPAKLEDSAVYLCASSLVPWLAGGNEQFFGPGTRLTVL.